Listed below are T cell receptor beta chains from one sample, sequenced in a study of blood T cell repertoires in COVID-19. The assay was immunoSEQ multiplex PCR, and TCRdb's table has in-frame clones only and misses some. The data contain some 130,000 clones, about 91% of them singletons. The sequencing sample was made of peripheral blood. These receptors originate from a man aged 45-65 years with acute or convalescent COVID-19. Both conserved end residues are part of each CDR3. D genes are given only for firm matches. Rows give clone size only sometimes, using once, few, many, or a class for an expanded clone.

cdr3_nt cdr3_aa clone_size j_call d_call v_call
TGTGCCAGCAGCTTAGCAACTGGGACAGGGATCGAGCAGTACTTC CASSLATGTGIEQYF - TRBJ2-7 TRBD1 TRBV7-2
TGTGCCAGCAGCTACCGGGACAGGGTGGACTATGGCTACACCTTC CASSYRDRVDYGYTF - TRBJ1-2 TRBD1 TRBV7-9
TGTGCCAGCAGTGAACAGGTTGGAGGCTACAATGAGCAGTTCTTC CASSEQVGGYNEQFF - TRBJ2-1 - TRBV2
TGTGCCAGCAGTGTCGACAGGGGAACGGGGAACACCATATATTTT CASSVDRGTGNTIYF - TRBJ1-3 TRBD1 TRBV2
TGTGCCAGCTCACCGACCGGGACAGGCATCGACTTC CASSPTGTGIDF once TRBJ2-5 TRBD1 TRBV18
TGTGCCAGCAGTTACCAACCCGGCTCCTACAATGAGCAGTTCTTC CASSYQPGSYNEQFF - TRBJ2-1 - TRBV6-5
TGTGCCAGCAGCCCATTAGCGGGAGGGAGCGGCGATGAGCAGTTCTTC CASSPLAGGSGDEQFF - TRBJ2-1 TRBD2 TRBV7-9
TGTGCCAGCAGCCGGCCCGGGACAGGGTCCGGAAACACCATATATTTT CASSRPGTGSGNTIYF - TRBJ1-3 TRBD1 TRBV28
TGTGCCAGCAACCCCCTTTGGGTAGCGGGACACTACAATGAGCAGTTCTTC CASNPLWVAGHYNEQFF - TRBJ2-1 TRBD2 TRBV27
TGTGCCACCAGCTCTACGAACACCGGGGAGCTGTTTTTT CATSSTNTGELFF - TRBJ2-2 - TRBV24-1
TGTGCCAGCAGTTTAGGCAGGGGGGATACGCAGTATTTT CASSLGRGDTQYF - TRBJ2-3 TRBD1 TRBV27
TGTGCCATCTCCGGGACAGGCTCCTACGAGCAGTACTTC CAISGTGSYEQYF - TRBJ2-7 TRBD1 TRBV10-3
TGTGCCAGCAGTGAGCCAGGGACAGGGGCCAACGTCCTGACTTTC CASSEPGTGANVLTF once TRBJ2-6 - TRBV25-1